This T cell receptor (beta chain) is from a study of cytomegalovirus exposure and HLA in healthy donors. TCRdb's copy holds only in-frame clones and misses some; the assay was immunoSEQ multiplex PCR. The sample lists 200,000 or so clones; roughly 84% were seen once. The germline V gene has CDR1 SGHDT and CDR2 YYEEEE. V was clipped by 0 bases and J by 6 bases; unmatched bases: 7. The CDR3 extends over 16 amino acids. The V call is TRBV5-6, the J call TRBJ2-1; 9 nucleotides match TRBD2. What was sequenced was PBMCs. The sequence came from a young man in good health and CMV-seropositive. CDR3 nucleotides: TGTGCCAGCAGCTTGGAGGGGACTAGCCGAATCAATGAGCAGTTCTTC. Translating it yields CASSLEGTSRINEQFF.